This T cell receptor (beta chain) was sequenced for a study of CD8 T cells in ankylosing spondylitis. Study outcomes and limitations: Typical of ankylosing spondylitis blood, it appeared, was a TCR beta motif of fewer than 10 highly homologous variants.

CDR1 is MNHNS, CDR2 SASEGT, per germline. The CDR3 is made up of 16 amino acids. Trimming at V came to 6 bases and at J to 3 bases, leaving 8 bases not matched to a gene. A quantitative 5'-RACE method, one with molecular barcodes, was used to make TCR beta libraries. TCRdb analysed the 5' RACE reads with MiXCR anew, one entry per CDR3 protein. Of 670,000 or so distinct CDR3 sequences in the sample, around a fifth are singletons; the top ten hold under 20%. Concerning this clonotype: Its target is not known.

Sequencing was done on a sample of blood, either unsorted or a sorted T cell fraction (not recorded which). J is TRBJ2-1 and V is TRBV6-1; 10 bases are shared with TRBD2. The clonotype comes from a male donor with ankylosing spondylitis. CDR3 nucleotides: TGTGCCAGCAGCCATCGTAGCGGGAGGAGCTACAATGAGCAGTTCTTC. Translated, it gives CASSHRSGRSYNEQFF.